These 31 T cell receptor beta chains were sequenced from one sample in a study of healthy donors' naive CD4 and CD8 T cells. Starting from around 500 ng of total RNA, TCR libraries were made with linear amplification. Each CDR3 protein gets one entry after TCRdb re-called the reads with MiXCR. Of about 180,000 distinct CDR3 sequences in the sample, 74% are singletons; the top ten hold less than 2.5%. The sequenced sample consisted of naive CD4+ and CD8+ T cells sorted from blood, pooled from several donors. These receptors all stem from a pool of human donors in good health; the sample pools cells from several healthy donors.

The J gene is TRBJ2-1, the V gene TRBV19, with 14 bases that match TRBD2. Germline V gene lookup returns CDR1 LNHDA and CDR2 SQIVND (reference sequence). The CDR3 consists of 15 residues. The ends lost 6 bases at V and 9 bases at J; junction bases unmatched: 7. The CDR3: CASRPGLAGVSEQFF. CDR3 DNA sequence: TGTGCCAGTAGACCGGGACTAGCGGGAGTAAGTGAGCAGTTCTTC.

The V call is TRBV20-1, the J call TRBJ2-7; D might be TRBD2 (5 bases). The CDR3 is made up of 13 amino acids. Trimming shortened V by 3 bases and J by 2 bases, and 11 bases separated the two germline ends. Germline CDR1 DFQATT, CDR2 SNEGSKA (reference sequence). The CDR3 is CSARLGEAYEQYF. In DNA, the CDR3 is TGCAGTGCTAGGTTGGGAGAGGCCTACGAGCAGTACTTC.

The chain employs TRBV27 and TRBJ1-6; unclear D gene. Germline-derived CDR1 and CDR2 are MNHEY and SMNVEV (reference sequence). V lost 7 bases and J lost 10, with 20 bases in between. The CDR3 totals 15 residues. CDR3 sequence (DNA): TGTGCCAGCACCGAGCTAGGAGGTAGTGGGTCACCCCTCCACTTT. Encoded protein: CASTELGGSGSPLHF.

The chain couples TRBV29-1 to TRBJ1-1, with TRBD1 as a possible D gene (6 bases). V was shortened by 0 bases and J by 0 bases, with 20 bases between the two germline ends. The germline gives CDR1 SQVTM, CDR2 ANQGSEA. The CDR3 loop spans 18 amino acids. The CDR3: CSVEDETGTQPVNTEAFF. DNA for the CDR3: TGCAGCGTTGAAGACGAAACAGGGACCCAACCCGTGAACACTGAAGCTTTCTTT.

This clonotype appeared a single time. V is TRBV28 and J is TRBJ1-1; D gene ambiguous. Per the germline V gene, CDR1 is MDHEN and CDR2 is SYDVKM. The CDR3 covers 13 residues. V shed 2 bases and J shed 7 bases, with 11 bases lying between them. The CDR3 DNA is TGTGCCAGCAGTTTACGCTCCCCTATTGAAGCTTTCTTT. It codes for CASSLRSPIEAFF.

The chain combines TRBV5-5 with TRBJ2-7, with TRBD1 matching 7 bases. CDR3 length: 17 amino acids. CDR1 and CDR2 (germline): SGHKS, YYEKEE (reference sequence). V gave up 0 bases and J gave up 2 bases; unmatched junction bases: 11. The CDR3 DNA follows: TGTGCCAGCAGCTTGGGACAGCAACAGGGGTGGCCCTACGAGCAGTACTTC. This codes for CASSLGQQQGWPYEQYF. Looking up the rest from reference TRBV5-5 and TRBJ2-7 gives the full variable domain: DAGVTQSPTHLIKTRGQQVTLRCSPISGHKSVSWYQQVLGQGPQFIFQYYEKEERGRGNFPDRFSARQFPNYSSELNVNALLLGDSALYLCASSLGQQQGWPYEQYFGPGTRLTVT.

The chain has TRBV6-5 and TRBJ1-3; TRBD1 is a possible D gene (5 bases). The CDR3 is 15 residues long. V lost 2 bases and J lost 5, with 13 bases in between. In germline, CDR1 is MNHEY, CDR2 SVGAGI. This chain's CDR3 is CASSYGFRDRNTIYF. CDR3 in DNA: TGTGCCAGCAGTTACGGGTTCAGGGATCGAAACACCATATATTTT.

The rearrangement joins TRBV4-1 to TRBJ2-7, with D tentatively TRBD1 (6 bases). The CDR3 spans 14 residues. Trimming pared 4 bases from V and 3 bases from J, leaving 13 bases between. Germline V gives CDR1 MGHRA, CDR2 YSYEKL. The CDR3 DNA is TGCGCCAGCAGCCCGATGCCAGGGGTCTACGAGCAGTACTTC. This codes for CASSPMPGVYEQYF.

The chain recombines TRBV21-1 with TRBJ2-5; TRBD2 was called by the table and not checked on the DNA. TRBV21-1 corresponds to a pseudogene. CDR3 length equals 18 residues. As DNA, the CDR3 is TGTGCCAGCAGCAAGGATGGAGGGGGACTAGCTGCCGTGGGGACCCAGTACTTC. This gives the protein CASSKDGGGLAAVGTQYF.

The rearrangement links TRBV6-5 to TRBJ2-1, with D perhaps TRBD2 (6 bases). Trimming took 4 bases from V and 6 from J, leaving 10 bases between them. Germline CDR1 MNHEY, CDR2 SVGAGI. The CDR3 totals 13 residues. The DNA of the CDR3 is TGTGCCAGCAGTTCGACTAGTTTCAATGAGCAGTTCTTC. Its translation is CASSSTSFNEQFF.

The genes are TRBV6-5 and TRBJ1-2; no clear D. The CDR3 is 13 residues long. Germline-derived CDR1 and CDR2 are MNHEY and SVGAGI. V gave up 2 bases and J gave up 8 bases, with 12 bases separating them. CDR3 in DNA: TGTGCCAGCAGTTACGTCCCCTCCTACGGCTACACCTTC. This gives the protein CASSYVPSYGYTF.

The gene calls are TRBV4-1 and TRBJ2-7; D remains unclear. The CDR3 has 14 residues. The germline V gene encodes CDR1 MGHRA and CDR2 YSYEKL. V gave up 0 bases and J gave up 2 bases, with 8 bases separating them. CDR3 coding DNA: TGCGCCAGCAGCCAAGAAGGCTTCGCCTACGAGCAGTACTTC. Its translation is CASSQEGFAYEQYF.

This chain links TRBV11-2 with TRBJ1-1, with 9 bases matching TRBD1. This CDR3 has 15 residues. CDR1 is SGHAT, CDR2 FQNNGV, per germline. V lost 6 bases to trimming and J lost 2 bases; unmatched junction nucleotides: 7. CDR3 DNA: TGTGCCAGCAGACGCGGGACAGGGCTCAACACTGAAGCTTTCTTT. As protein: CASRRGTGLNTEAFF.

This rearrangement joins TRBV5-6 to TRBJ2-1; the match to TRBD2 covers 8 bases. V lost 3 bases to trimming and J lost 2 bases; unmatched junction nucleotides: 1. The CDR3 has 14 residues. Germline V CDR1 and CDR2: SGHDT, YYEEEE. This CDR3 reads CASSSRGAYNEQFF. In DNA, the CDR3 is TGTGCCAGCAGCTCGCGGGGGGCCTACAATGAGCAGTTCTTC. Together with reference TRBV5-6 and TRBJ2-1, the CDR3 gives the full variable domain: DAGVTQSPTHLIKTRGQQVTLRCSPKSGHDTVSWYQQALGQGPQFIFQYYEEEERQRGNFPDRFSGHQFPNYSSELNVNALLLGDSALYLCASSSRGAYNEQFFGPGTRLTVL.

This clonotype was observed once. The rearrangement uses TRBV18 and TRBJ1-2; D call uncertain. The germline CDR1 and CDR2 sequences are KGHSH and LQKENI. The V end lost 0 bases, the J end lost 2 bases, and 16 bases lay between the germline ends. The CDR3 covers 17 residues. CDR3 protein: CASSPPSSSGVNYGYTF. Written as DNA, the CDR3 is TGTGCCAGCTCACCACCTTCGTCAAGCGGGGTAAACTATGGCTACACCTTC. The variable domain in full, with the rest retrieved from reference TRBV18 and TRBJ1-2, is NAGVMQNPRHLVRRRGQEARLRCSPMKGHSHVYWYRQLPEEGLKFMVYLQKENIIDESGMPKERFSAEFPKEGPSILRIQQVVRGDSAAYFCASSPPSSSGVNYGYTFGSGTRLTVV.

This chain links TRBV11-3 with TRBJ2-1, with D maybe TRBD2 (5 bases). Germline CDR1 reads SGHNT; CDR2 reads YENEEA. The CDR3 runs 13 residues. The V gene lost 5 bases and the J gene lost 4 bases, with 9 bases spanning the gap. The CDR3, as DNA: TGTGCCAGCAGCCGAAGAGGGTACAATGAGCAGTTCTTC. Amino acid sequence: CASSRRGYNEQFF.

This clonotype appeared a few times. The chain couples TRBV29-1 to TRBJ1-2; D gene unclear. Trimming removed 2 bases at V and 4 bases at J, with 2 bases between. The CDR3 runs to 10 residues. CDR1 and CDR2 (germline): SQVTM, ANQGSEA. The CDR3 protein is CSVESYGYTF. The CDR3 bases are TGCAGCGTTGAAAGCTATGGCTACACCTTC.

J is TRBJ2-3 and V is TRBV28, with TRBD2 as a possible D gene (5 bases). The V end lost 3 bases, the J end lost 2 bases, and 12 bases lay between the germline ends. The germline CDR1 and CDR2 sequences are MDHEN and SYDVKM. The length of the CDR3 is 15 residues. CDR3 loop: CASSFTSINTDTQYF. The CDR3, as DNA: TGTGCCAGCAGTTTTACTAGTATTAACACAGATACGCAGTATTTT.

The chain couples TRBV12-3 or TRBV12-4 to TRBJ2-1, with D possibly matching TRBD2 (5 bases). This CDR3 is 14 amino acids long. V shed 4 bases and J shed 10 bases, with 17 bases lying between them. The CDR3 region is CASSSAGIENEQFF. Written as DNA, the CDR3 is TGTGCCAGCAGTTCGGCCGGGATTGAGAACGAGCAGTTCTTC.

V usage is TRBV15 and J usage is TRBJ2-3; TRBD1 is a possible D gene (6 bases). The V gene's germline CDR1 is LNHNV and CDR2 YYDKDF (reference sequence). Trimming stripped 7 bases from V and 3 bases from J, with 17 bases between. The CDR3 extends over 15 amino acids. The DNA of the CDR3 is TGTGCCACCAACAGGGCAGCTTTCCGGACAGATACGCAGTATTTT. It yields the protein CATNRAAFRTDTQYF. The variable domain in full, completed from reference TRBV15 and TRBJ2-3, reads DAMVIQNPRYQVTQFGKPVTLSCSQTLNHNVMYWYQQKSSQAPKLLFHYYDKDFNNEADTPDNFQSRRPNTSFCFLDIRSPGLGDTAMYLCATNRAAFRTDTQYFGPGTRLTVL.

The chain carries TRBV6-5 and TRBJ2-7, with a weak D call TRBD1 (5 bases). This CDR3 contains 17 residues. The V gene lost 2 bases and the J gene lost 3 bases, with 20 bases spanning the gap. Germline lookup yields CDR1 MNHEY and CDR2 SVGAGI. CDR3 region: CASSYRTSNEAFYEQYF. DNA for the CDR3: TGTGCCAGCAGTTACAGGACATCCAATGAAGCTTTCTACGAGCAGTACTTC.

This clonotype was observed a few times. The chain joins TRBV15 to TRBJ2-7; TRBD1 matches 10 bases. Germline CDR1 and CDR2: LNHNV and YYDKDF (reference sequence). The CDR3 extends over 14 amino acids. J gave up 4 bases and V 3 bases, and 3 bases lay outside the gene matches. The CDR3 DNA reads TGTGCCACCAGCAGGGACAGGGGGAGTTACGAGCAGTACTTC. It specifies CATSRDRGSYEQYF.

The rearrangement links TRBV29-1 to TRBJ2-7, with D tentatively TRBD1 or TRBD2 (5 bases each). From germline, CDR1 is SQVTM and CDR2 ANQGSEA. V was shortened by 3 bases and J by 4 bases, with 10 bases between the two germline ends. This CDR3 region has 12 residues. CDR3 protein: CSVEGEYYEQYF. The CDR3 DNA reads TGCAGCGTTGAGGGGGAGTATTACGAGCAGTACTTC.

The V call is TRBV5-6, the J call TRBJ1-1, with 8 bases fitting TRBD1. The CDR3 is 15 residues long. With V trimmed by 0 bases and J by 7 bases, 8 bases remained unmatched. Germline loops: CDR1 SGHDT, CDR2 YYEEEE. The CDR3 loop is CASSLVTGEFGEAFF. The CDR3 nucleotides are TGTGCCAGCAGCTTGGTGACAGGGGAGTTTGGTGAAGCTTTCTTT.

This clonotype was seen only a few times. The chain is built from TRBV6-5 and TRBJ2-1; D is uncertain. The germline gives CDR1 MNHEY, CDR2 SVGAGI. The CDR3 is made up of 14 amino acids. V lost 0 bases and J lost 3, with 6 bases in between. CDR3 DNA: TGTGCCAGCAGTTACTCCCGATTCTACAATGAGCAGTTCTTC. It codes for CASSYSRFYNEQFF.

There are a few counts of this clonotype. The CDR3 region is CASRITGAGEQFF. The CDR3 nucleotides are TGTGCCAGTAGGATAACAGGGGCGGGTGAGCAGTTCTTC. V usage is TRBV19 and J usage is TRBJ2-1, with 7 positions matching TRBD1. Germline trimming cut 6 bases from V and 9 bases from J; bases unmatched to any gene: 8. CDR1 is LNHDA, CDR2 SQIVND, per germline (reference sequence). This CDR3 has 13 residues.

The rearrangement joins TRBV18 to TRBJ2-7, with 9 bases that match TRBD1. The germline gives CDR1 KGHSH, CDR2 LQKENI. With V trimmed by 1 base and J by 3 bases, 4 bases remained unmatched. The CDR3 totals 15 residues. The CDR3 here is CASSPRGTGIYEQYF. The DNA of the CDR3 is TGTGCCAGCTCACCACGTGGGACAGGGATCTACGAGCAGTACTTC.

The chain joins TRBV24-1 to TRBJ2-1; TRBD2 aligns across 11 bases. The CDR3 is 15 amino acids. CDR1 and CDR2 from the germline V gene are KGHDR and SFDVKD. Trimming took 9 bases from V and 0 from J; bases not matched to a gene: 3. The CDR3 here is CATGTSGLSYNEQFF. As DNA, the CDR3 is TGTGCCACCGGGACTAGCGGTCTCTCCTACAATGAGCAGTTCTTC.

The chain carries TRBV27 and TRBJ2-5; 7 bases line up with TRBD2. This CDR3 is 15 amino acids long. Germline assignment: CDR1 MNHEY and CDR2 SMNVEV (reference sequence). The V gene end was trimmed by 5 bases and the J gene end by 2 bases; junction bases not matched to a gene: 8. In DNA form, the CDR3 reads TGTGCCAGCAGTGAGCGGGACCCGTGGCAAGAGACCCAGTACTTC. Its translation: CASSERDPWQETQYF.

Here the CDR3 DNA reads TGTGCCACCAGGCCGGGACTAGCGGCTAATGAGCAGTTCTTC. It codes for CATRPGLAANEQFF. This chain uses TRBV19 with TRBJ2-1, with 11 bases that match TRBD2. The CDR3 length is 14 residues. With V trimmed by 10 bases and J by 7 bases, 9 bases remained unmatched. Germline CDR1 LNHDA, CDR2 SQIVND (reference sequence).

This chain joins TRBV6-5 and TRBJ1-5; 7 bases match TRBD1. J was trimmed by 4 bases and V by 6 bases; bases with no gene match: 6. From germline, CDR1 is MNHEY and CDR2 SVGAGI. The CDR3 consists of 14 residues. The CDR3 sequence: CASSKTGMNQPQHF. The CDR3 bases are TGTGCCAGCAGCAAGACAGGGATGAATCAGCCCCAGCATTTT.